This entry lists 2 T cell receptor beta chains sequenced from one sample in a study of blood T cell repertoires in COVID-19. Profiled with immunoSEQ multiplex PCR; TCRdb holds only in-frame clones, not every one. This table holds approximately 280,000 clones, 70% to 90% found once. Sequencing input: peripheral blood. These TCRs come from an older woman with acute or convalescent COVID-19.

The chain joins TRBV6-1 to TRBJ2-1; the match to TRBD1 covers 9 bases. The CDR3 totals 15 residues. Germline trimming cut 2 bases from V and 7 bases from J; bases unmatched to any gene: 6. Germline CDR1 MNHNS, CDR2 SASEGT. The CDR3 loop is CASSEPGQGPNEQFF. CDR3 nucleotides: TGTGCCAGCAGTGAACCGGGACAGGGCCCGAATGAGCAGTTCTTC.

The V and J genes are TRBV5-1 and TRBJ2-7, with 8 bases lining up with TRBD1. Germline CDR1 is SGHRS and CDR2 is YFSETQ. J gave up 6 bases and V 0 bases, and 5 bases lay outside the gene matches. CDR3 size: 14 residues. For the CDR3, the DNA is TGCGCCAGCAGCTTGGGCCAGGGGGCTAGCGAGCAGTACTTC. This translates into CASSLGQGASEQYF.